The entry below gives a single T cell receptor beta chain sequence along with its context. The sample originates from a study of CD8+CD57+ T cells in acquired aplastic anemia. The CDR3 runs 13 residues. The germline V gene encodes CDR1 SGHVS and CDR2 FQNEAQ. Trimming shortened V by 5 bases and J by 4 bases, and 9 bases separated the two germline ends. All sequencing subjects had displayed CD8+CD57+ cell expansion on flow cytometry. TCR beta VDJ combinations and CDR3 sequences were profiled from genomic DNA. TCRdb reanalysed the reads using MiXCR and keeps one entry per CDR3 protein. The data hold some 180,000 distinct CDR3 sequences, with nearly 65% observed a single time.

J is TRBJ2-1 and V is TRBV7-8, with D maybe TRBD1 (5 bases). Sample: sorted CD4+, CD8+, or CD8+CD57+ T cells (not recorded which) from PBMCs. The receptor was derived from a human donor with aplastic anemia. The CDR3 bases are TGTGCCAGCAGCCAGCAGGGTTACAATGAGCAGTTCTTC. Translated: CASSQQGYNEQFF. Full variable domain (outside the CDR3, taken from reference TRBV7-8 and TRBJ2-1): GAGVSQSPRYKVAKRGQDVALRCDPISGHVSLFWYQQALGQGPEFLTYFQNEAQLDKSGLPSDRFFAERPEGSVSTLKIQRTQQEDSAVYLCASSQQGYNEQFFGPGTRLTVL.